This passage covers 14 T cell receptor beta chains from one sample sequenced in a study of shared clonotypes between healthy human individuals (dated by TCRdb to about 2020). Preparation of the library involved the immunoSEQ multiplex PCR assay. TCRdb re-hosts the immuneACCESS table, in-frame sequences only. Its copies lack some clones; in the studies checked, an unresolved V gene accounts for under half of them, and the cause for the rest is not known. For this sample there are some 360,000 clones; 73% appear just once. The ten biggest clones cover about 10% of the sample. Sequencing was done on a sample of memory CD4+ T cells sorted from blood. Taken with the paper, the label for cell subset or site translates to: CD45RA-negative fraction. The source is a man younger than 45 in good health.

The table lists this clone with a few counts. The CDR3 DNA is TGTGCCAGCGTAACAAGCAGTCGGGTCTATGGCTACACCTTC. It specifies CASVTSSRVYGYTF. The chain uses TRBV6-1 and TRBJ1-2; D is ambiguous. The CDR3 consists of 14 residues. V lost 8 bases to trimming and J lost 4 bases, with 17 bases between them. Germline CDR1 is MNHNS and CDR2 is SASEGT.

CDR3 coding DNA: TGTGCCAGCAGCTTAAATGGTGGCGGTCAAGAGACCCAGTACTTC. This encodes CASSLNGGGQETQYF. V and J are TRBV7-2 and TRBJ2-5; D ambiguous. Germline V gene sequence: CDR1 SGHTA, CDR2 FQGNSA. V lost 2 bases and J lost 2, with 12 bases in between. This CDR3 contains 15 residues. Complete variable domain (other parts from reference TRBV7-2 and TRBJ2-5): GAGVSQSPSNKVTEKGKDVELRCDPISGHTALYWYRQSLGQGLEFLIYFQGNSAPDKSGLPSDRFSAERTGGSVSTLTIQRTQQEDSAVYLCASSLNGGGQETQYFGPGTRLLVL.

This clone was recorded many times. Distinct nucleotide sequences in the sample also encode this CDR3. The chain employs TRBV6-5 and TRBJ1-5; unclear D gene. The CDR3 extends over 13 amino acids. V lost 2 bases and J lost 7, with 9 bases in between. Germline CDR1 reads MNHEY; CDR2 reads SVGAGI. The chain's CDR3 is CASSYTGKQPQHF. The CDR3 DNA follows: TGTGCCAGCAGTTACACCGGGAAACAGCCCCAGCATTTT.

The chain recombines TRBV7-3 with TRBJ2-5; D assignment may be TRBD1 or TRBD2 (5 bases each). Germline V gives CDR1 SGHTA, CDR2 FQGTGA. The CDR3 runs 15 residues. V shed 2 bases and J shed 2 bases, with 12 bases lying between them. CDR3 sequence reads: CASSLWGRIQETQYF. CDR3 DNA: TGTGCCAGCAGCTTATGGGGACGGATACAAGAGACCCAGTACTTC.

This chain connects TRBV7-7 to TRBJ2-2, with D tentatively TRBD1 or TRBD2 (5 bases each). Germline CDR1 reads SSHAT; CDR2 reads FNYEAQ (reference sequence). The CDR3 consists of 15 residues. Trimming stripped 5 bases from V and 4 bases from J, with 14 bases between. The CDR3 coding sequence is TGTGCCAGCAGCCCCGGGGCCCGATTCACCGGGGAGCTGTTTTTT. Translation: CASSPGARFTGELFF.

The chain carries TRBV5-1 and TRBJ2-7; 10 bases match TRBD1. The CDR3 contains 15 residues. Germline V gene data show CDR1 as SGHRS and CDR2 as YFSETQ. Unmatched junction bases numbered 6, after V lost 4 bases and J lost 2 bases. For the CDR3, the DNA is TGCGCCAGCAGCCCTCGAGGACAGGGGGCCTACGAGCAGTACTTC. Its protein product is CASSPRGQGAYEQYF. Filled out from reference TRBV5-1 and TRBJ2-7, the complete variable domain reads KAGVTQTPRYLIKTRGQQVTLSCSPISGHRSVSWYQQTPGQGLQFLFEYFSETQRNKGNFPGRFSGRQFSNSRSEMNVSTLELGDSALYLCASSPRGQGAYEQYFGPGTRLTVT.

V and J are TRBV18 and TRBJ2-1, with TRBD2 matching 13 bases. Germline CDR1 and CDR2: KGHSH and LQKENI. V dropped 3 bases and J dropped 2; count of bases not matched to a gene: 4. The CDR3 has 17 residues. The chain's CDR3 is CASSPGLAGEAYNEQFF. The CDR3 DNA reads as TGTGCCAGCTCACCCGGACTAGCGGGAGAGGCCTACAATGAGCAGTTCTTC.

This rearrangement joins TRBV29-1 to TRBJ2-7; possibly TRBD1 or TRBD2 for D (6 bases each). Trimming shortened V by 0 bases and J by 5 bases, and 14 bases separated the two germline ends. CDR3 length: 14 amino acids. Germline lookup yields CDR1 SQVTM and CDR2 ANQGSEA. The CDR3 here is CSVEDPGARDEQYF. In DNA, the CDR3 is TGCAGCGTTGAAGATCCGGGGGCAAGGGACGAGCAGTACTTC.

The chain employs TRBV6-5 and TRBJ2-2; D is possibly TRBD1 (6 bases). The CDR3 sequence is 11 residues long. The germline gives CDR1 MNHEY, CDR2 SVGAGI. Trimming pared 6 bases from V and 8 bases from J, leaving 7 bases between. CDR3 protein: CASSQGGELFF. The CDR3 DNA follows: TGTGCCAGCAGCCAGGGGGGGGAGCTGTTTTTT.

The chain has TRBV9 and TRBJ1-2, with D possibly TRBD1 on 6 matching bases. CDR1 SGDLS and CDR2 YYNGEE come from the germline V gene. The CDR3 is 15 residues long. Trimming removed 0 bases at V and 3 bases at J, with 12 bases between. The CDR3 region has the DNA TGTGCCAGCAGCGTAGCTCAGGGGAGCTACTATGGCTACACCTTC. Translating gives CASSVAQGSYYGYTF.

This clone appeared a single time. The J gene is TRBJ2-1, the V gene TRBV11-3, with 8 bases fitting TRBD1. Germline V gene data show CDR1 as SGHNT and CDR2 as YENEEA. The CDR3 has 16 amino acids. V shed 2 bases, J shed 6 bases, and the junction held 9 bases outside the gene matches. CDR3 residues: CASSLRTGKFFNEQFF. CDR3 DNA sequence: TGTGCCAGCAGCTTACGGACAGGGAAGTTCTTCAATGAGCAGTTCTTC.

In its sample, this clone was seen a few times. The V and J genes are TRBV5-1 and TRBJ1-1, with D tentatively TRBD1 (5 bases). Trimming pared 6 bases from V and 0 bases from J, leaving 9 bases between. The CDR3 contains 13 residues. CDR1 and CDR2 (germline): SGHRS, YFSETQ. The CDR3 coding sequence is TGCGCCAGCACCGGACACATGAACACTGAAGCTTTCTTT. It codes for CASTGHMNTEAFF.

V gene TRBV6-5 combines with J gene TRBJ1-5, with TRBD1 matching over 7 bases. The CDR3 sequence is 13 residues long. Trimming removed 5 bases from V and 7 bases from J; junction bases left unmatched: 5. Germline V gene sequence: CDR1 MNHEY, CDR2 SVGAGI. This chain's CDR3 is CASSQDRDQPQHF. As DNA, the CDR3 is TGTGCCAGCAGTCAAGACAGGGACCAGCCCCAGCATTTT.

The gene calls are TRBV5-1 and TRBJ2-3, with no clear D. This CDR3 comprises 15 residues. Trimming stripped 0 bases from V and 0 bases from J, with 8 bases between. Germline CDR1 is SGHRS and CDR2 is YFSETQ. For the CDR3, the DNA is TGCGCCAGCAGCTTGGAAGGGTACAGCACAGATACGCAGTATTTT. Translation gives CASSLEGYSTDTQYF.